This record concerns one TCR beta chain sequence. This clonotype has more than one count but fewer than ten. Its antigen remains undetermined. Base qualities are not provided; no much larger clone lies one nucleotide away. The germline V gene (reference sequence) specifies LGHDT as CDR1 and YNNKEL as CDR2. V and J are trimmed by 3 bases and 6 bases, and the gene matches miss 15 bases of the junction. The CDR3 spans 19 residues, from the cysteine through the phenylalanine. Of all the DNA, just the CDR3 is kept, 57 bases in frame from base 1. The sample originates from a study of T cells after yellow fever vaccination (dated by TCRdb to the late 2010s). Some background on the complete study: The SMART-Seq v4 Ultra Low Input RNA kit was used to prepare libraries from fractions with low cell numbers. Bulk PBMC replicates and cell subsets were isolated from blood drawn at multiple timepoints before and after both primary and secondary immunization. To follow T-cell clones before and after primary and booster YFV17D yellow fever vaccination, bulk TCR alpha and beta repertoires were sequenced over time. Two healthy male donors, one aged 18 to 30 and one aged 30 to 39 years, were included in the cohort. Beyond this particular receptor, the publication reports: A small share of clonotypes was detected in both CD4 and CD8 compartments, with the overlap likely arising from convergent recombination. Computational filtering was required because FACS-sorted repertoires could contain abundant contaminating clonotypes from the bulk population. The secondary T-cell response was weaker than the primary response but faster, peaking on day 5 instead of day 15. Because the study included only a couple of donors, the extent to which the findings can be generalized is limited. After the booster, most clones that had expanded after primary vaccination were detected again (around 97% of CD4 and about 88% of CD8), suggesting broad maintenance of memory.

TCR cDNA was synthesized by 5'RACE template switching, which introduced a universal primer site and unique molecular identifiers. cDNA synthesis was primed from both the TCR alpha and TCR beta constant segments. Library amplification used two PCR steps, and the second PCR step added sample barcodes and sequencing adapters. Sequencing of libraries was performed on Illumina HiSeq 2500 (2x100 bp) or NovaSeq (2x150 bp). The original methods were these. Demultiplexing of reads and collapsing into UMI consensus sequences were performed with MIGEC, and V(D)J alignment was carried out with MiXCR. Clonotypes responding to the vaccine were identified with edgeR on replicate PBMC samples, with the criteria of FDR below 0.01 and a log2 fold change above 5 up to day 15. CD4 or CD8 identity was assigned to each bulk clonotype according to whether the clonotype was present at higher abundance in the sequenced CD4 repertoire or the sequenced CD8 repertoire. The public sequencing data were trimmed at Q25 with fastp and processed into clonotypes with MiXCR by TCRdb, which kept only in-frame beta chains. CDR3 protein duplicates are merged, each entry listing the most common genes and DNA. These V and J calls rely on TCRdb rather than the paper's analysis. This sample lists 450,000 to 600,000 distinct CDR3 sequences; around an eighth were detected once. About an eighth of the sample rests with the top ten.

The treatment or condition label, read with the paper, signifies: live attenuated yellow fever vaccine strain. At each blood-draw timepoint, two biological replicates of bulk PBMCs were obtained. A standard Ficoll-Paque protocol was used to isolate PBMCs from peripheral blood. RNA was extracted with TriZol from bulk PBMCs, CD4 and CD8 fractions, and dextramer-positive and dextramer-negative fractions. The TCR comes from a man aged 25 to 40 who received the YFV17D yellow fever vaccine. The rearrangement combines TRBV3-1 with TRBJ2-1, and 12 junctional nucleotides match TRBD2. This material consisted of PBMCs, taken on the day of the yellow fever booster vaccination. The nucleotide sequence reads as follows: TGTGCCAGCAGCCAGTTACCCCTAGCGGGAGGGAATTTGGGCAATGAGCAGTTCTTC. Its protein product is CASSQLPLAGGNLGNEQFF.